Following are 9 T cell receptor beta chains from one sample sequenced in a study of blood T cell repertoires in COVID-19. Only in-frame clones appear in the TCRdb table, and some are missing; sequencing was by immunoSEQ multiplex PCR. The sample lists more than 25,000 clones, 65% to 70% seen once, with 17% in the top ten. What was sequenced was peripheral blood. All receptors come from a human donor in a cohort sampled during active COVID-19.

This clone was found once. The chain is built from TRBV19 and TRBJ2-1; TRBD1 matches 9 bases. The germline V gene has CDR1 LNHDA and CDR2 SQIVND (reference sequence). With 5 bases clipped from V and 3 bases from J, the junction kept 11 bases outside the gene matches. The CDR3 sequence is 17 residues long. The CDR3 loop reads CASSSPAGTGNYNEQFF. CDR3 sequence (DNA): TGTGCCAGTAGTTCCCCCGCCGGGACAGGGAACTACAATGAGCAGTTCTTC.

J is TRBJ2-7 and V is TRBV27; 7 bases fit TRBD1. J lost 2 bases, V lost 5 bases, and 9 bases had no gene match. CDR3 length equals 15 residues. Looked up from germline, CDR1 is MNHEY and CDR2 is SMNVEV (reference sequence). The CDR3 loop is CASSTRQGTTYEQYF. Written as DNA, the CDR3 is TGTGCCAGCAGTACACGACAGGGTACGACCTACGAGCAGTACTTC.

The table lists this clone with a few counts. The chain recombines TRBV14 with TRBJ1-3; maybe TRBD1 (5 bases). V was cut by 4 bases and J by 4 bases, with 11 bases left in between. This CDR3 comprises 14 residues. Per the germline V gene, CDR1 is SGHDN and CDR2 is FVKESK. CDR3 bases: TGTGCCAGCAGCCCCCTGGGGCCAGGAAACACCATATATTTT. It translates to CASSPLGPGNTIYF.

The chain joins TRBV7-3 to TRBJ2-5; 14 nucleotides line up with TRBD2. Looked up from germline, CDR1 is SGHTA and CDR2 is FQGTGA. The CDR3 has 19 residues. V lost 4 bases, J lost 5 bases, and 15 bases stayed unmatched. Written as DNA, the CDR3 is TGTGCCAGCAGCTCACCTTCCCCGGGACTAGCGGGAGTCGTGGAGACCCAGTACTTC. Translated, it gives CASSSPSPGLAGVVETQYF.

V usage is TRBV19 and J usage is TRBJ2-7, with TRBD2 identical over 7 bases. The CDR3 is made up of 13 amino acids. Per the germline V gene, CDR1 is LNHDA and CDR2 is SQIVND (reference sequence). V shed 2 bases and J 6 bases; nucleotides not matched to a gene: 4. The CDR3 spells CASSISSGTEQYF. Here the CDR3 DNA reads TGTGCCAGTAGTATATCGAGCGGGACCGAGCAGTACTTC.

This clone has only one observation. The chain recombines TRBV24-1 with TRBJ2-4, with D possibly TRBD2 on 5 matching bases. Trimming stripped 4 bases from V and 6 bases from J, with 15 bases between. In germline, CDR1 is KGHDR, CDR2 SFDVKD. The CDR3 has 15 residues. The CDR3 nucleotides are TGTGCCACCAGTGACCCCCGGGGTCGGGGAAACATTCAGTACTTC. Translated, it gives CATSDPRGRGNIQYF.

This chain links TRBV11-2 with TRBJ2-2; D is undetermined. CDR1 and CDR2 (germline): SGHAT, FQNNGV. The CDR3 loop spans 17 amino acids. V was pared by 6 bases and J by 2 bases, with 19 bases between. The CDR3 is CASSLRLSILNTGELFF. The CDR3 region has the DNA TGTGCCAGCAGTTTGAGGTTGTCCATCCTTAACACCGGGGAGCTGTTTTTT.

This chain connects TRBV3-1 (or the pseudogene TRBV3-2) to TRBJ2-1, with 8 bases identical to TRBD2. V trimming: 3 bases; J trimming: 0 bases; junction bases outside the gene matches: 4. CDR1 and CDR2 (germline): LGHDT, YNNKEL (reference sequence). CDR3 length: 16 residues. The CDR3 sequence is CASSHWTSSSYNEQFF. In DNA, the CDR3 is TGTGCCAGCAGCCACTGGACTAGCAGCTCCTACAATGAGCAGTTCTTC.

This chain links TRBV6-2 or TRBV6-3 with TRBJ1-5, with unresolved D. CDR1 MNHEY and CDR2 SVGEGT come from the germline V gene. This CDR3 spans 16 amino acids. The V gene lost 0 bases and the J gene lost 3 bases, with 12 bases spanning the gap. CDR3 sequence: CASSYSSLSDNQPQHF. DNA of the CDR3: TGTGCCAGCAGTTACTCGAGTCTCTCCGACAATCAGCCCCAGCATTTT.